This TCR beta chain was found in a study of T cells in Graves' hyperthyroidism and ophthalmopathy. Study-wide points: Peripheral blood also featured most of the thyroid clonotypes expanded above 0.001.

About this clonotype itself: No antigen is known for it. One junction end disagrees with the germline gene, perhaps due to a read error.

The CDR3 is 13 residues long. The V gene's germline CDR1 is MNHNS and CDR2 SASEGT. From RNA transcripts, TCR beta CDR3 regions were amplified. HTBI primers were the set used in a first-round RT-PCR of the TCR CDR3. TCRdb re-called the multiplex PCR reads through MiXCR, storing one row per CDR3 protein. The sample yields 550,000 to 800,000 distinct CDR3 sequences, roughly 17% seen once. The sequence was obtained from a man aged 18 to 35 with Graves' hyperthyroidism. V and J are TRBV6-1 and TRBJ2-7, with 8 bases identical to TRBD1. The sample was blood. In DNA form, the CDR3 reads TGTGCCTGCAGCGGACAGGGCGCCTACGAGCAGTACTTC. The encoded protein is CACSGQGAYEQYF.